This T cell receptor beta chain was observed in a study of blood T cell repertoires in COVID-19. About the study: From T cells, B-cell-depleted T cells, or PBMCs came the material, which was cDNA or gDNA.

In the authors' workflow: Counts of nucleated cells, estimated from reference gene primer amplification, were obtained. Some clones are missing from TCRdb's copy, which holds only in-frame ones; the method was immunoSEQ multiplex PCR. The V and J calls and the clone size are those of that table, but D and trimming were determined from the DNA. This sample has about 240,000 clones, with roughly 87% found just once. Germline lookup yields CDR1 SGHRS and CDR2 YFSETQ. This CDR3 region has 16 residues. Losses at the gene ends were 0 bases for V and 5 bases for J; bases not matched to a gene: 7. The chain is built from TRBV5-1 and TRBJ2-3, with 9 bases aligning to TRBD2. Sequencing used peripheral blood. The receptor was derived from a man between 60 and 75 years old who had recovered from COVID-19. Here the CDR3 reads CASSLDGGGAVDTQYF. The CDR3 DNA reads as TGCGCCAGCAGCTTGGATGGCGGGGGGGCCGTAGATACGCAGTATTTT.